The present entry profiles one T cell receptor beta chain with its context. V shed 7 bases, J shed 4 bases, and the junction held 13 bases outside the gene matches. The CDR3 loop spans 17 amino acids. Germline V gives CDR1 WSHSY, CDR2 SAAADI. Here immunoSEQ multiplex PCR was the method, and the copy in TCRdb shows in-frame clones only, minus some. Of roughly 240,000 clones detected, 88% appear once; the ten largest clones hold 2% to 2.5%. This specimen comes from a study of blood T cell repertoires in COVID-19. Material: PBMCs or T cells enriched from blood (not recorded which). The source of this sequence is a middle-aged woman with acute COVID-19. The chain couples TRBV10-2 to TRBJ2-6, with 7 bases that match TRBD2. This chain's CDR3 is CASTGGGSSGGANVLTF. CDR3 DNA sequence: TGCGCCAGCACTGGGGGAGGGTCGTCAGGAGGGGCCAACGTCCTGACTTTC.